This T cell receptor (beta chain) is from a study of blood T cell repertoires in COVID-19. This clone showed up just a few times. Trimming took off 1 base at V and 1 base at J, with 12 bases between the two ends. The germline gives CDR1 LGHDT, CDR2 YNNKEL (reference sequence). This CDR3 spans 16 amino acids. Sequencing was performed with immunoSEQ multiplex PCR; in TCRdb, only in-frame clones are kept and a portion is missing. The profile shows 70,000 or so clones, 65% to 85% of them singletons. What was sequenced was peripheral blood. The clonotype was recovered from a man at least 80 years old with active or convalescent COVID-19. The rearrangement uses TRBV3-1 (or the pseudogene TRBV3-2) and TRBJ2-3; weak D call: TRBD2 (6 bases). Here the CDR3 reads CASSQATSLGTDTQYF. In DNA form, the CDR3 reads TGTGCCAGCAGCCAAGCTACTAGCCTGGGCACAGATACGCAGTATTTT.